What follows describes a single T cell receptor beta chain. The clone's antigen remains unknown. No base-level quality is on record; no much larger clone is a single base apart. These data come from a study of T-cell memory formation after mild COVID-19 (dated by TCRdb to about 2021). For context, the study as a whole: TCR sequence clusters from the two donors were largely donor specific. In two donors, T-cell clones that expanded and contracted after mild COVID-19 were tracked by sequencing TCRalpha and TCRbeta repertoires over time. Two young, previously healthy adult volunteers, one female and one male, were included in the cohort.

The paper's findings and limits, for the study overall: Clones that contracted from day 15 to 85 showed balanced CD4/CD8 phenotypes, whereas a second wave of clones that expanded from day 15 to 37 leaned towards CD4+. Contracting CD4+ clones were located mainly in the CM and EM memory subsets, whereas CD8+ clones were found to be enriched in EMRA. The study covered only a couple of mild cases, and larger cohorts including severe cases with pre-infection samples were considered necessary. Some responding clones were detected in pre-infection memory, which suggested that pre-existing cross-reactive memory T cells had joined the SARS-CoV-2 response. Whether the second-wave clones peaking on day 37 were SARS-CoV-2 specific was not confirmed.

Ficoll-Paque density gradient centrifugation was the method used to isolate PBMCs. Sequencing was performed on an Illumina NovaSeq 6000. Using 5'RACE with constant-segment primers, TCRalpha and TCRbeta cDNA libraries were constructed, with sample barcodes and unique molecular identifiers added in the process. Trizol reagent was used to extract RNA from every sample. The libraries were amplified in two PCR steps, and the second step added a second sample barcode and Illumina TruSeq adapters. Sequencing of libraries was performed on an Illumina NovaSeq with 2 x 150 bp paired-end reads. Per the authors' processing: The reads were demultiplexed and collapsed into UMI-guided consensus sequences using migec v1.2.7. Using mixcr v2.1.11, the UMI consensuses were aligned to TRA and TRB V and J templates and assembled into clonotypes. Clonotypes were classified as expanded or contracted when called significant by both edgeR and NoisET, with noise models trained on biological replicates. For edgeR calls, the thresholds were a false discovery rate-adjusted p below 0.01 and a log2 fold-change of 1. PCA with hierarchical clustering of max-normalized trajectories of the 1000 most abundant clonotypes was used as exploratory dynamics analysis. Each responding clone was given a CD4 or CD8 phenotype based on the CD4+ and CD8+ repertoires, which had been sequenced separately. TCRdb reworked the public reads: Q25 trimming with fastp, MiXCR clone assembly, productive beta chains retained. Each entry is one CDR3 protein sequence, shown with its most common DNA and genes. TCRdb, not the original authors, processed these V and J calls. Within this sample are about 180,000 distinct CDR3 sequences, with around 16% of them counted one time only. Under 2.5% of the sample goes to the ten largest clones.

The CDR3 covers 13 residues, taking in both the cysteine and the phenylalanine. Only the CDR3 DNA is retained, 39 bases long and in frame from the first base. V loses 8 bases of germline sequence and J loses 2 bases, and the interval between the two ends is 12 bases. CDR1 and CDR2 are drawn from the germline V gene (reference sequence): MNHNY, SVGAGI. The source material was PBMCs or a T cell subset sorted from them (not recorded which). The chain employs TRBV6-6 and TRBJ2-5; the D gene assignment is ambiguous. The TCR originated in an adult woman who had mild COVID-19 (a few samples of this study predate the infection). The sample titles of this study are shuffled in the database, so cell type and time point are left out; the donor was told from shared clones. The CDR3 reads as follows: CASRDPAQETQYF. The DNA sequence is given as TGTGCCAGCCGAGATCCAGCGCAAGAGACCCAGTACTTC.